This T cell receptor beta chain comes out of a study of CD8 T cells in ankylosing spondylitis. In making TCR beta libraries, quantitative 5'-RACE with molecular barcodes was used. TCRdb re-called the 5' RACE reads with MiXCR, one entry per CDR3 protein. The table shows some 130,000 distinct CDR3 sequences, with more than 5.5% occurring only once. General study points: The disease-linked clones had a CD8+ phenotype and low blood frequencies. Existing reports had already noted some motif variants in reactive arthritis synovial fluid and blood. In ankylosing spondylitis patients, matched synovial fluid reportedly showed significant enrichment of disease-linked clones.

Many counts were recorded for this clonotype. The antigen is unknown. There are 15 residues in the CDR3. The germline V and J ends were trimmed by 3 bases and 4 bases, with 15 bases remaining between them. What was sequenced was blood, either unsorted or a sorted T cell fraction (not recorded which). J is TRBJ1-1 and V is TRBV12-3 or TRBV12-4; D may be TRBD1 (6 bases). The source of this sequence is a female donor with ankylosing spondylitis or in good health (not recorded which). Here the CDR3 DNA reads TGTGCCAGCAGTTTCGATACAGGGCGGGCCACTGAAGCTTTCTTT. This encodes CASSFDTGRATEAFF.